This passage covers 16 T cell receptor beta chains from one sample sequenced in a study of T cell responses to AZD1222 COVID-19 vaccine. Generated by immunoSEQ multiplex PCR, the TCRdb table keeps only in-frame clones and is missing some. Altogether tens of thousands of clones are present, 90% to 95% being singletons, with the ten largest covering 6.3%. Here the sequenced sample was peripheral blood, taken 28 days after the second dose of the MenACWY control vaccine. All receptors derive from an adult who received the MenACWY meningococcal vaccine as a control.

The gene calls are TRBV6-5 and TRBJ2-7, with D hard to call. CDR1 MNHEY and CDR2 SVGAGI come from the germline V gene. V gave up 8 bases and J gave up 7 bases, with 15 bases separating them. The CDR3 consists of 12 residues. The CDR3 region is CASGSRVEEQYF. The DNA for the CDR3 is TGTGCCAGCGGGTCACGGGTCGAGGAGCAGTACTTC.

The chain uses TRBV14 and TRBJ1-1, with D hard to call. Looked up from germline, CDR1 is SGHDN and CDR2 is FVKESK. Trimming shortened V by 1 base and J by 11 bases, and 11 bases separated the two germline ends. This CDR3 is built from 12 residues. The CDR3 loop reads CASSQARSGAFF. The CDR3 region has the DNA TGTGCCAGCAGCCAAGCTAGATCCGGGGCTTTCTTT.

This chain connects TRBV28 to TRBJ2-5, with no clear D. Germline V CDR1 and CDR2: MDHEN, SYDVKM. V lost 5 bases and J 5 bases, leaving 9 bases between the germline ends. This CDR3 is built from 12 residues. DNA for the CDR3: TGTGCCAGCAGTCTCCCCCGTGAGACCCAGTACTTC. This translates into CASSLPRETQYF.

V usage is TRBV27 and J usage is TRBJ1-1; 7 bases are a match to TRBD1. Germline V gives CDR1 MNHEY, CDR2 SMNVEV (reference sequence). The CDR3 loop spans 15 amino acids. V lost 6 bases, J lost 8 bases, and 15 bases stayed unmatched. The CDR3: CASRPDKGATLEAFF. CDR3 bases: TGTGCCAGCAGGCCTGACAAGGGGGCGACTTTAGAAGCTTTCTTT.

The chain employs TRBV29-1 and TRBJ2-1, with 7 nucleotides matching TRBD1. The CDR3 consists of 15 residues. V dropped 6 bases and J dropped 2; count of bases not matched to a gene: 10. Germline V gives CDR1 SQVTM, CDR2 ANQGSEA. The CDR3 sequence is CSVNTGDSPYNEQFF. CDR3 nucleotides: TGCAGCGTAAACACAGGGGATAGTCCCTACAATGAGCAGTTCTTC.

V is TRBV12-3 or TRBV12-4 and J is TRBJ1-1; no reliable D call. With 7 bases removed from V and 5 bases from J, the gap between germline ends came to 11 bases. This CDR3 has 12 amino acids. Written as DNA, the CDR3 is TGTGCCAGCACCCCCCCTGGAACTGAAGCTTTCTTT. Protein sequence: CASTPPGTEAFF.

This clone is a singleton in its sample. V gene TRBV7-9 combines with J gene TRBJ2-5; possible D gene TRBD2, 6 bases. Looked up from germline, CDR1 is SEHNR and CDR2 is FQNEAQ (reference sequence). The V end lost 5 bases, the J end lost 5 bases, and 12 bases lay between the germline ends. The CDR3 totals 13 residues. The CDR3 coding sequence is TGTGCCAGCAGCACCGCGGGGTGGGAGACCCAGTACTTC. It translates to CASSTAGWETQYF.

The V gene is TRBV28, the J gene TRBJ2-7, with 10 nucleotides matching TRBD2. This CDR3 has 12 amino acids. V trimming: 10 bases; J trimming: 6 bases; junction bases outside the gene matches: 6. Germline CDR1 is MDHEN and CDR2 is SYDVKM. CDR3 DNA sequence: TGTGCCACAATAGCGGGAGGCCCCGAGCAGTACTTC. Its protein is CATIAGGPEQYF.

V and J are TRBV24-1 and TRBJ2-5, with 9 nucleotides matching TRBD1. Trimming removed 0 bases from V and 5 bases from J; junction bases left unmatched: 9. This CDR3 spans 17 amino acids. Germline V gene data show CDR1 as KGHDR and CDR2 as SFDVKD. The CDR3 nucleotides are TGTGCCACCAGTGATTTGACAGGGGGCGCCCAGATGGAGACCCAGTACTTC. Translated, it gives CATSDLTGGAQMETQYF.

The V call is TRBV27, the J call TRBJ1-5; TRBD1 aligns across 10 bases. The V gene's germline CDR1 is MNHEY and CDR2 SMNVEV (reference sequence). CDR3 length: 17 amino acids. V was pared by 5 bases and J by 1 base, with 8 bases of the junction left unmatched. The CDR3 sequence: CASSPGQGSLSNQPQHF. As DNA, the CDR3 is TGTGCCAGCAGTCCGGGACAGGGGAGTTTGAGCAATCAGCCCCAGCATTTT.

This clone was observed once. J is TRBJ2-1 and V is TRBV3-1 (or the pseudogene TRBV3-2), with TRBD2 matching 7 bases. CDR3 length: 14 residues. After removal of 4 bases from V and 8 bases from J, the junction contained 8 bases not matched to a gene. In germline, CDR1 is LGHDT, CDR2 YNNKEL (reference sequence). CDR3 sequence: CASSRGTTKYEQFF. CDR3 bases: TGTGCCAGCAGCCGAGGGACTACTAAATATGAGCAGTTCTTC.

As concerns this clone: This same CDR3 is encoded by further DNA sequences in the sample. CDR3 loop: CASSPRDRGSYEQYF. Here the CDR3 DNA reads TGTGCCAGTAGTCCCCGGGACAGGGGGAGTTACGAGCAGTACTTC. The chain has TRBV19 and TRBJ2-7; TRBD1 agrees at 11 bases. The CDR3 length is 15 residues. V shed 5 bases, J shed 4 bases, and the junction held 7 bases outside the gene matches. CDR1 LNHDA and CDR2 SQIVND come from the germline V gene (reference sequence).

J is TRBJ2-1 and V is TRBV5-4; 7 bases match TRBD2. The CDR3 runs to 14 residues. With V trimmed by 9 bases and J by 7 bases, 13 bases remained unmatched. CDR1 and CDR2 (germline): SGHNT, YYREEE (reference sequence). DNA of the CDR3: TGTGCCAAAGATGGGGGGGATCCCGGGAATGAGCAGTTCTTC. Amino acids: CAKDGGDPGNEQFF.

This clone was observed a handful of times. This chain joins TRBV5-8 and TRBJ1-4; TRBD1 matches at 7 bases. The CDR3 runs to 14 residues. CDR1 is SGHTS and CDR2 is YDEGEE in the germline V gene. Trimming took 3 bases from V and 11 from J; bases not matched to a gene: 10. The CDR3 spells CASSSQGPAAKLFF. The CDR3 region has the DNA TGTGCCAGCAGCTCACAGGGGCCCGCGGCGAAACTGTTTTTT.

The V call is TRBV25-1, the J call TRBJ1-2; possible D gene TRBD1, 6 bases. From germline, CDR1 is MGHDK and CDR2 SYGVNS. The CDR3 totals 18 residues. Between the trimmed V and J ends, which lost 2 bases and 0 bases, there was a span of 19 bases. The CDR3, as DNA: TGTGCCAGCAGTGAAAACTCCTATCCGGCAGGGGCTAACTATGGCTACACCTTC. This translates into CASSENSYPAGANYGYTF.

The CDR3 loop reads CASSSKGLQGALGETQYF. CDR3 in DNA: TGTGCCAGCAGCTCGAAGGGCCTACAGGGGGCGCTCGGAGAGACCCAGTACTTC. The V gene is TRBV11-2, the J gene TRBJ2-5, with 9 bases that match TRBD1. Germline V gives CDR1 SGHAT, CDR2 FQNNGV. The CDR3 contains 18 residues. The J segment lost 4 bases and the V segment lost 4 bases, leaving 16 bases of the junction unmatched. The whole variable domain, remainder taken from reference TRBV11-2 and TRBJ2-5, is EAGVAQSPRYKIIEKRQSVAFWCNPISGHATLYWYQQILGQGPKLLIQFQNNGVVDDSQLPKDRFSAERLKGVDSTLKIQPAKLEDSAVYLCASSSKGLQGALGETQYFGPGTRLLVL.